The 20 T cell receptor beta chains in this list originate from one sample, sequenced in a study of tumor-infiltrating lymphocytes in primary liver carcinoma. The authors took blood RNA from unsorted whole blood and also extracted germline DNA. The researchers produced TCR beta cDNA from around 500 ng total RNA with a constant-region primer. Nested multiplex PCR, run for three rounds with slightly modified ARM-PCR, yielded TCR beta libraries. Investigators reported that the first two PCR rounds, at approximately 11 cycles each, used TRBV1-TRBV30 forward primers with a C-beta reverse primer. TCRdb re-derived calls from the multiplex PCR reads in MiXCR, one entry per CDR3 protein. The sample yields 300,000 to 400,000 distinct CDR3 sequences, 65% seen once. The sequenced sample consisted of peripheral blood. These TCRs come from a man aged 35-49 years with primary liver carcinoma and hepatitis B virus infection.

This clonotype has a count of ten or more. CDR3 sequence reads: CASSPGQGFGEQFF. As DNA, the CDR3 is TGTGCCAGCAGTCCTGGACAGGGTTTTGGCGAGCAGTTCTTC. The chain links TRBV12-3 or TRBV12-4 to TRBJ2-1; 8 bases are shared with TRBD1. The length of the CDR3 is 14 residues. Trimming cost V 5 bases and J 10 bases; bases outside gene matches: 10.

This clonotype was seen a few times. The rearrangement links TRBV28 to TRBJ2-6, with a possible D match to TRBD1 (6 bases). The V end lost 3 bases, the J end lost 0 bases, and 9 bases lay between the germline ends. This CDR3 comprises 16 residues. The germline CDR1 and CDR2 sequences are MDHEN and SYDVKM. The CDR3 region is CASSLGHLSGANVLTF. DNA of the CDR3: TGTGCCAGCAGTTTGGGACACCTCTCTGGGGCCAACGTCCTGACTTTC.

On this clonotype: One base away lies a much larger clone, so this may be a sequencing read error. The chain uses TRBV12-3 or TRBV12-4 and TRBJ1-4, with a weak D call TRBD1 (5 bases). This CDR3 has 13 amino acids. Trimming cost V 2 bases and J 9 bases, with 10 bases left between them. The CDR3 region has the DNA TGTGCCAGCAGTTTAAGTAGGGGTAAAAAACTGTTTTTT. It encodes CASSLSRGKKLFF.

Details on this clonotype: The CDR3 end shows no conserved phenylalanine or tryptophan, and so a read error is likely. The V call is TRBV29-1, the J call TRBJ1-1, with D unclear. The CDR3 loop spans 11 amino acids. CDR1 is SQVTM and CDR2 is ANQGSEA in the germline V gene. The CDR3 nucleotides are TGCAGCATTGAGGGAACGGCACGGGCTTTCTCT. As protein: CSIEGTARAFS.

Comments on this clonotype: This may be a read error, as it is one base from a much larger clone. The V gene is TRBV12-3 or TRBV12-4, the J gene TRBJ2-1; 9 bases agree with TRBD2. The CDR3 contains 15 residues. The DNA for the CDR3 is TGTGCCAGCCATCCAGGACTAGCGACTTACAATGAGCAGTTGTTC. This translates into CASHPGLATYNEQLF.

The chain carries TRBV5-1 and TRBJ2-5; 10 nucleotides match TRBD1. CDR1 and CDR2 from the germline V gene are SGHRS and YFSETQ. The CDR3 length is 16 residues. Losses at the gene ends were 3 bases for V and 0 bases for J; bases not matched to a gene: 5. CDR3 in DNA: TGCGCCAGCAGCTCACAGGACAGGGGGTACCAAGAGACCCAGTACTTC. Protein product: CASSSQDRGYQETQYF.

This clonotype was seen repeatedly, ten times or more. The chain recombines TRBV29-1 with TRBJ1-1; no clear D gene. Trimming stripped 5 bases from V and 1 base from J, with 11 bases between. CDR1 is SQVTM and CDR2 is ANQGSEA in the germline V gene. The CDR3 has 13 residues. CDR3 nucleotide sequence: TGCAGCGTTCACGAGGGAGGGAACACTGAAGCTTTCTTT. Translating gives CSVHEGGNTEAFF. Full variable domain (rest looked up from reference TRBV29-1 and TRBJ1-1): SAVISQKPSRDICQRGTSLTIQCQVDSQVTMMFWYRQQPGQSLTLIATANQGSEATYESGFVIDKFPISRPNLTFSTLTVSNMSPEDSSIYLCSVHEGGNTEAFFGQGTRLTVV.

A note on this clonotype: At one of its ends the junction is not consistent with the germline gene, which may arise from a read error. The V call is TRBV11-1, the J call TRBJ2-1; weak D call: TRBD2 (5 bases). The CDR3 sequence is 19 residues long. Germline values: CDR1 SGHAT, CDR2 FQDESV (reference sequence). The CDR3: CASSLTSPHLAGSDNVQFF. The CDR3 nucleotides are TGTGCCAGCAGCTTAACCTCACCCCACCTAGCAGGAAGCGACAATGTGCAGTTCTTC.

In regard to this clonotype: A single base separates this from a much larger clone, so it may be a read error. The V and J genes are TRBV5-5 and TRBJ2-3; tentatively, D is TRBD1 (6 bases). Germline V CDR1 and CDR2: SGHKS, YYEKEE (reference sequence). The CDR3 is 16 amino acids. CDR3 in DNA: TGTGCCAGCAGCAATCTTGGGACAACACGCACAGATGCGCAGTATTTT. Translation: CASSNLGTTRTDAQYF.

Concerning this clonotype itself: It is unclear where the CDR3 begins or ends on the DNA, so no DNA is shown, and the CDR3 is as TCRdb lists it. This sequence joins TRBV11-3 and TRBJ2-1; TRBD1, as called in the table, went unchecked against the DNA. The length of the CDR3 is 14 amino acids, counting both ends. From germline, CDR1 is SGHNT and CDR2 YENEEA. The CDR3 sequence is CASSLVGQGNEQSF.

Note on this clonotype: A much larger clone is a single base away; this may be a read error. This chain connects TRBV5-4 to TRBJ2-7; tentatively, D is TRBD1 (5 bases). Germline lookup yields CDR1 SGHNT and CDR2 YYREEE (reference sequence). The CDR3 totals 13 residues. Written as DNA, the CDR3 is TGTGCCAGCAGCTTGACAGGTTACTACGAGCGGTACTTC. Protein: CASSLTGYYERYF. Drawing the rest from reference TRBV5-4 and TRBJ2-7, the complete variable domain is ETGVTQSPTHLIKTRGQQVTLRCSSQSGHNTVSWYQQALGQGPQFIFQYYREEENGRGNFPPRFSGLQFPNYSSELNVNALELDDSALYLCASSLTGYYERYFGPGTRLTVT.

Worth noting for this clonotype: Since the CDR3 does not end with the conserved phenylalanine or tryptophan, this likely comes from a read error. The rearrangement joins TRBV11-2 to TRBJ2-7; D assignment may be TRBD1 or TRBD2 (5 bases each). The CDR3 has 20 residues. The V end was cut by 4 bases, the J end by 3 bases, with 31 bases between. The V gene's germline CDR1 is SGHAT and CDR2 FQNNGV. The chain's CDR3 is CASSSTTRNRLRGLCYEQYL. CDR3 bases: TGTGCCAGCAGCTCAACAACCCGAAATCGTTTGAGGGGCCTATGCTACGAGCAGTACTTA.

On this clonotype: A much larger clone differs by one base, so this may be a read error. The chain uses TRBV29-1 and TRBJ2-1, with TRBD2 identical over 9 bases. CDR3 length: 15 residues. Germline V gene lookup returns CDR1 SQVTM and CDR2 ANQGSEA. This CDR3 reads CNVENRLAVYNEQFF. CDR3 DNA sequence: TGCAACGTTGAAAACCGACTAGCGGTTTACAATGAGCAGTTCTTC.

Concerning this clonotype itself: A read error may account for a junction end that differs from germline. Here the CDR3 reads CASSSNTTEAFF. As DNA, the CDR3 is TGTGCCAGTAGCTCCAACACGACTGAAGCTTTCTTT. The chain combines TRBV11-3 with TRBJ1-1; D gene unclear. Germline CDR1 and CDR2: SGHNT and YENEEA. The CDR3 is 12 amino acids.

On this clonotype: This may come from a read error, since a much larger clone is one base off. The V gene is TRBV4-1, the J gene TRBJ2-3; TRBD2 aligns across 11 bases. V trimming: 2 bases; J trimming: 2 bases; junction bases outside the gene matches: 3. The CDR3 is 16 amino acids. CDR1 is MGHRA, CDR2 YSYEKL, per germline. The CDR3 here is CASSQPTSGNTDTQYF. CDR3 coding DNA: TGCGCCAGCAGCCAACCGACTAGCGGGAACACAGATACGCAGTATTTT.

With respect to this clonotype: This may be a read error, as it is one base from a much larger clone. The chain uses TRBV4-1 and TRBJ2-1, with D perhaps assigned TRBD1 or TRBD2 (5 bases each). The CDR3 runs 15 residues. Germline CDR1 is MGHRA and CDR2 is YSYEKL. The CDR3 coding sequence is TGCGCCAGCAGCCAAGGGGGGAGCTCCTACAGTGAGCAGTTCTTC. Amino acids: CASSQGGSSYSEQFF.

On this clonotype itself: This may be a read error: a much more frequent sequence differs by one nucleotide. The V and J genes are TRBV12-3 or TRBV12-4 and TRBJ2-7, with D possibly being TRBD1 or TRBD2 (5 bases each). CDR3 length equals 14 residues. V dropped 4 bases and J dropped 4 bases, with 14 bases sitting between them. CDR3 residues: CASSSRGGGYEQYF. The CDR3 DNA reads TGTGCCAGCAGTTCTCGAGGTGGGGGTTACGAGCAGTACTTC.

This clonotype was observed a single time. At one end the junction does not follow the germline gene, possibly because of a read error. V is TRBV11-2 and J is TRBJ1-1; 7 bases are shared with TRBD1. The CDR3 has 14 amino acids. The germline gives CDR1 SGHAT, CDR2 FQNNGV. CDR3 sequence (DNA): TGTGCCAGCCGCTTAGGGGGCTTGGTCACTGAAGCTTTCTTT. This codes for CASRLGGLVTEAFF.

This clonotype was counted many times. The chain uses TRBV4-3 and TRBJ1-6, with D perhaps TRBD1 (6 bases). The germline gives CDR1 LGHNA, CDR2 YSLEER. CDR3 length: 17 residues. Trimming pared 0 bases from V and 6 bases from J, leaving 15 bases between. CDR3 bases: TGCGCCAGCAGCCAAGATATACCGGGGGCGGGTAATTCACCCCTCCACTTT. This translates into CASSQDIPGAGNSPLHF.

In regard to this clonotype: A clone one base away is much larger, so this may be a read error. The V gene is TRBV6-5, the J gene TRBJ2-3, with 9 bases lining up with TRBD2. V trimming: 5 bases; J trimming: 3 bases; junction bases outside the gene matches: 3. CDR1 is MNHEY and CDR2 is SVGAGI in the germline V gene. This CDR3 region has 14 residues. This chain's CDR3 is CASSDSGRTDTQYF. The DNA for the CDR3 is TGTGCCAGCAGTGACAGCGGGAGGACAGATACGCAGTATTTT.